Following are 32 T cell receptor beta chains from one sample sequenced in a study of early T cells in non-severe SARS-CoV-2 infection. TCRdb reanalysed the 5' RACE reads using MiXCR and keeps one entry per CDR3 protein. The sample has 65,000 to 75,000 distinct CDR3 sequences; less than 15% are singletons. The sample was whole blood. The receptors shown here come from an adult who was a healthcare worker with PCR-confirmed SARS-CoV-2 infection or an uninfected control (not recorded which).

This clonotype was found many times. The gene calls are TRBV6-2 or TRBV6-3 and TRBJ2-3; D gene uncertain. With 1 base removed from V and 6 bases from J, the gap between germline ends came to 11 bases. CDR3 length equals 14 residues. Germline V lookup: CDR1 MNHEY, CDR2 SVGEGT. CDR3 DNA sequence: TGTGCCAGCAGTTACTACGTACACTCCGATACGCAGTATTTT. Encoded protein: CASSYYVHSDTQYF.

There are many counts of this clonotype. The V gene is TRBV2, the J gene TRBJ2-5; D may be TRBD1 (5 bases). The CDR3 covers 12 residues. In germline, CDR1 is SNHLY, CDR2 FYNNEI. V was trimmed by 7 bases and J by 5 bases, leaving 11 bases between them. The CDR3 reads CASNGRVETQYF. The CDR3 bases are TGTGCCAGCAACGGCAGGGTGGAGACCCAGTACTTC.

This clonotype was picked up many times. The chain carries TRBV4-1 and TRBJ1-3, with D uncertain. Germline loops: CDR1 MGHRA, CDR2 YSYEKL. V lost 0 bases, J lost 9 bases, and 12 bases lay in between. The CDR3 is made up of 14 amino acids. CDR3 protein: CASSQEFVPSTIYF. The DNA for the CDR3 is TGCGCCAGCAGCCAAGAATTCGTTCCGAGCACCATATATTTT.

This clonotype has more than one count but fewer than ten. V usage is TRBV11-1 and J usage is TRBJ2-3, with TRBD2 as a possible D gene (6 bases). The CDR3 consists of 14 residues. Germline lookup yields CDR1 SGHAT and CDR2 FQDESV (reference sequence). Trimming removed 3 bases at V and 6 bases at J, with 13 bases between. CDR3 amino acids: CASSLTGVGDTQYF. The CDR3 nucleotides read TGTGCCAGCAGCTTGACGGGAGTTGGTGATACGCAGTATTTT.

This chain links TRBV5-1 with TRBJ2-7; tentative D call: TRBD1 (6 bases). Trimming took 4 bases from V and 3 from J, leaving 17 bases between them. Germline CDR1 and CDR2: SGHRS and YFSETQ. CDR3 length: 15 residues. In DNA, the CDR3 is TGCGCCAGCAGCCCCAACCGGGACACGAACTACGAGCAGTACTTC. Its translation is CASSPNRDTNYEQYF.

The J gene is TRBJ2-5, the V gene TRBV19; maybe TRBD1 (5 bases). CDR3 size: 14 residues. V shed 1 base and J shed 4 bases, with 10 bases lying between them. Looked up from germline, CDR1 is LNHDA and CDR2 is SQIVND (reference sequence). CDR3 DNA: TGTGCCAGTAGTATAGTTCCTGGGGCAGAGACCCAGTACTTC. Amino acids: CASSIVPGAETQYF.

This CDR3 is CASYLGLNTDTQYF. The CDR3 nucleotides are TGTGCCAGCTATCTGGGACTGAACACAGATACGCAGTATTTT. This chain uses TRBV2 with TRBJ2-3; possible D gene TRBD2, 6 bases. Germline V gene lookup returns CDR1 SNHLY and CDR2 FYNNEI. V dropped 8 bases and J dropped 2 bases, with 14 bases sitting between them. The CDR3 runs 14 residues.

The V and J genes are TRBV6-1 and TRBJ1-6, with D unclear. Germline V gives CDR1 MNHNS, CDR2 SASEGT. Trimming cost V 2 bases and J 10 bases, with 12 bases left between them. The CDR3 length is 14 residues. CDR3 DNA: TGTGCCAGCAGTGAAAGAGGGATTAAGTCACCCCTCCACTTT. It translates to CASSERGIKSPLHF.

The table lists this clonotype with a few counts. The rearrangement uses TRBV7-6 and TRBJ2-7; 9 bases are a match to TRBD1. The germline CDR1 and CDR2 sequences are SGHVS and FNYEAQ. The V and J ends lost 5 bases and 6 bases, in that order; junction bases with no gene match: 8. This CDR3 spans 14 amino acids. CDR3 amino acids: CASSVVGTGSEQYF. Written as DNA, the CDR3 is TGTGCCAGCAGCGTCGTGGGGACAGGGAGCGAGCAGTACTTC. Combining the CDR3 with reference TRBV7-6 and TRBJ2-7 gives the whole variable domain GAGVSQSPRYKVTKRGQDVALRCDPISGHVSLYWYRQALGQGPEFLTYFNYEAQQDKSGLPNDRFSAERPEGSISTLTIQRTEQRDSAMYRCASSVVGTGSEQYFGPGTRLTVT.

This clonotype has a handful of counts. The chain has TRBV7-9 and TRBJ2-7; D not certain. Germline values: CDR1 SEHNR, CDR2 FQNEAQ (reference sequence). The CDR3 contains 12 residues. The V gene lost 0 bases and the J gene lost 6 bases, with 6 bases spanning the gap. As DNA, the CDR3 is TGTGCCAGCAGCTTAGCACCCCCCGAGCAGTACTTC. Amino acid sequence: CASSLAPPEQYF.

This chain joins TRBV6-2 or TRBV6-3 and TRBJ1-5; D ambiguous. Germline values: CDR1 MNHEY, CDR2 SVGEGT. Deletions cut 0 bases from V and 7 bases from J, with 7 bases between. This CDR3 is 13 amino acids long. This CDR3 is CASSYSINQPQHF. The CDR3 region has the DNA TGTGCCAGCAGTTACTCGATCAACCAGCCCCAGCATTTT.

This chain joins TRBV7-2 and TRBJ1-6; D perhaps matches TRBD1 (5 bases). There are 15 residues in the CDR3. V was clipped by 2 bases and J by 7 bases, with 12 bases between them. Looked up from germline, CDR1 is SGHTA and CDR2 is FQGNSA. CDR3 bases: TGTGCCAGCAGCTTAAATGCCGGGACGAATTCACCCCTCCACTTT. It specifies CASSLNAGTNSPLHF.

This clonotype was detected many times. The CDR3 DNA reads as TGTGCCAGCAGCTACAAAACGACTAGTCTCGCAGATACGCAGTATTTT. Its translation is CASSYKTTSLADTQYF. V is TRBV5-6 and J is TRBJ2-3, with D perhaps TRBD2 (6 bases). V shed 3 bases and J shed 4 bases, with 18 bases lying between them. The CDR3 contains 16 residues. Germline V lookup: CDR1 SGHDT, CDR2 YYEEEE. Based on the CDR3 plus reference TRBV5-6 and TRBJ2-3, the full variable domain is DAGVTQSPTHLIKTRGQQVTLRCSPKSGHDTVSWYQQALGQGPQFIFQYYEEEERQRGNFPDRFSGHQFPNYSSELNVNALLLGDSALYLCASSYKTTSLADTQYFGPGTRLTVL.

This clonotype was observed at least ten times. The chain links TRBV7-9 to TRBJ2-2, with D uncertain. From germline, CDR1 is SEHNR and CDR2 FQNEAQ (reference sequence). Between the trimmed V and J ends, which lost 4 bases and 3 bases, there was a span of 12 bases. This CDR3 spans 15 amino acids. The CDR3 loop reads CASSYRPSDTGELFF. The CDR3 DNA follows: TGTGCCAGCAGCTACAGACCCTCCGACACCGGGGAGCTGTTTTTT.

The chain carries TRBV7-2 and TRBJ2-3; unclear D gene. Germline V gene data show CDR1 as SGHTA and CDR2 as FQGNSA. The V end lost 9 bases, the J end lost 4 bases, and 11 bases lay between the germline ends. The CDR3 is made up of 12 amino acids. The CDR3 DNA follows: TGTGCCAGTGCCTTAACAGCAGATACGCAGTATTTT. Amino acid sequence: CASALTADTQYF.

This chain joins TRBV4-1 and TRBJ1-4; no firm D call. CDR1 and CDR2 from the germline V gene are MGHRA and YSYEKL. This CDR3 contains 15 residues. V was pared by 4 bases and J by 3 bases, with 12 bases between. The CDR3 is CASSLAAGANEKLFF. The CDR3 nucleotides read TGCGCCAGCAGCCTAGCGGCAGGAGCTAATGAAAAACTGTTTTTT.

This clonotype was seen ten or more times. The genes are TRBV29-1 and TRBJ2-5; the D is unclear. The CDR3 sequence is 12 residues long. Trimming shortened V by 4 bases and J by 2 bases, and 8 bases separated the two germline ends. Germline assignment: CDR1 SQVTM and CDR2 ANQGSEA. CDR3 coding DNA: TGCAGCGTTGTGTATAATCAAGAGACCCAGTACTTC. It yields the protein CSVVYNQETQYF.

The CDR3 sequence is CSVGRPADTQYF. DNA for the CDR3: TGCAGCGTTGGACGTCCCGCAGATACGCAGTATTTT. The J gene is TRBJ2-3, the V gene TRBV29-1; the D is unclear. Trimming removed 4 bases at V and 4 bases at J, with 9 bases between. CDR1 is SQVTM and CDR2 is ANQGSEA in the germline V gene. CDR3 length: 12 amino acids.

This clonotype was found many times. This chain joins TRBV27 and TRBJ1-6; 9 bases fit TRBD1. CDR1 and CDR2 from the germline V gene are MNHEY and SMNVEV (reference sequence). Trimming cost V 3 bases and J 11 bases; bases outside gene matches: 8. The CDR3 has 15 residues. CDR3 coding DNA: TGTGCCAGCAGTTTGGAGGGACAGGGAATTCCACCCCTCCACTTT. Its protein is CASSLEGQGIPPLHF.

This clonotype was seen repeatedly, ten times or more. The chain carries TRBV6-6 and TRBJ2-3; 15 bases line up with TRBD2. Germline V lookup: CDR1 MNHNY, CDR2 SVGAGI (reference sequence). J lost 4 bases, V lost 5 bases, and 10 bases had no gene match. This CDR3 has 18 residues. CDR3 amino acids: CASSSHGLAGGPPDTQYF. In nucleotides, the CDR3 is TGTGCCAGCAGTAGCCATGGACTAGCGGGAGGGCCCCCAGATACGCAGTATTTT.

This clonotype occurred many times. V usage is TRBV7-2 and J usage is TRBJ2-7; no clear D. With 4 bases removed from V and 3 bases from J, the gap between germline ends came to 4 bases. The CDR3 is made up of 11 amino acids. CDR1 and CDR2 from the germline V gene are SGHTA and FQGNSA. The CDR3 loop is CASSSFYEQYF. The DNA of the CDR3 is TGTGCCAGCAGCTCCTTCTACGAGCAGTACTTC.

The chain employs TRBV30 and TRBJ2-1; TRBD2 agrees at 11 bases. Per the germline V gene, CDR1 is GTSNPN and CDR2 is SVGIG (reference sequence). The CDR3 is 14 amino acids. The V and J ends lost 3 bases and 4 bases, in that order; junction bases with no gene match: 2. CDR3 DNA: TGTGCCTGGAGCAGGACTAGCGGGTACAATGAGCAGTTCTTC. This sequence encodes CAWSRTSGYNEQFF.

This clonotype came up a few times. V is TRBV12-3 or TRBV12-4 and J is TRBJ2-7, with a possible D match to TRBD2 (5 bases). CDR3 length equals 12 residues. V was pared by 8 bases and J by 4 bases, with 12 bases between. As DNA, the CDR3 is TGTGCCAGCTCGCGACGGGGTTACGAGCAGTACTTC. Translating gives CASSRRGYEQYF.

CDR3 in DNA: TGCAGCGTTGTCTCGCCGCTCACAGATACGCAGTATTTT. It specifies CSVVSPLTDTQYF. The chain uses TRBV29-1 and TRBJ2-3; D is undetermined. V lost 4 bases and J lost 2, with 10 bases in between. CDR1 and CDR2 (germline): SQVTM, ANQGSEA. There are 13 residues in the CDR3.

This clonotype was found many times. This rearrangement joins TRBV12-3 or TRBV12-4 to TRBJ2-2; 7 nucleotides match TRBD1. After removal of 5 bases from V and 7 bases from J, the junction contained 10 bases not matched to a gene. The CDR3 length is 15 residues. The CDR3 nucleotides are TGTGCCAGCAGTCCTCACAGGGGAGAACTCGGGGAGCTGTTTTTT. Translation: CASSPHRGELGELFF.

This clonotype appeared a few times. The rearrangement joins TRBV7-2 to TRBJ2-7, with 7 nucleotides matching TRBD1. The CDR3 totals 15 residues. Germline CDR1 and CDR2: SGHTA and FQGNSA. Unmatched junction bases numbered 5, after V lost 1 base and J lost 2 bases. CDR3 DNA: TGTGCCAGCAGCTTAGTGGCCCAGGGGGCCTACGAGCAGTACTTC. This encodes CASSLVAQGAYEQYF. Drawing the rest from reference TRBV7-2 and TRBJ2-7, the complete variable domain is GAGVSQSPSNKVTEKGKDVELRCDPISGHTALYWYRQSLGQGLEFLIYFQGNSAPDKSGLPSDRFSAERTGGSVSTLTIQRTQQEDSAVYLCASSLVAQGAYEQYFGPGTRLTVT.

This clonotype was counted many times. This sequence joins TRBV5-1 and TRBJ1-4; D is undetermined. V was cut by 4 bases and J by 0 bases, with 7 bases left in between. The germline V gene has CDR1 SGHRS and CDR2 YFSETQ. This CDR3 region has 14 residues. CDR3 in amino acids: CASSPRPTNEKLFF. CDR3 nucleotides: TGCGCCAGCAGCCCGCGGCCAACTAATGAAAAACTGTTTTTT.

This clonotype was seen ten or more times. The chain joins TRBV12-3 or TRBV12-4 to TRBJ2-1, with D possibly being TRBD1 (5 bases). This CDR3 is 15 amino acids long. Trimming removed 7 bases from V and 3 bases from J, with 16 bases in between. The chain's CDR3 is CASTMDNPYYNEQFF. In DNA, the CDR3 is TGTGCCAGCACTATGGACAACCCCTACTACAATGAGCAGTTCTTC.

This chain links TRBV3-1 with TRBJ2-2; 10 nucleotides align to TRBD1. With 4 bases clipped from V and 3 bases from J, the junction kept 2 bases outside the gene matches. Germline V gene lookup returns CDR1 LGHDT and CDR2 YNNKEL (reference sequence). CDR3 size: 15 residues. CDR3 loop: CASSPGTGDTGELFF. In DNA, the CDR3 is TGTGCCAGCAGCCCAGGGACAGGGGACACCGGGGAGCTGTTTTTT.

This clonotype was seen a handful of times. This chain links TRBV7-6 with TRBJ2-7; 9 nucleotides agree with TRBD1. The CDR3 covers 15 residues. The ends lost 5 bases at V and 7 bases at J; junction bases unmatched: 12. Germline loops: CDR1 SGHVS, CDR2 FNYEAQ. CDR3 region: CASSRGQGPSGEQYF. In nucleotides, the CDR3 is TGTGCCAGCAGCCGAGGACAGGGGCCATCTGGGGAGCAGTACTTC.

J is TRBJ1-1 and V is TRBV3-1; D unresolved. Per the germline V gene, CDR1 is LGHDT and CDR2 is YNNKEL (reference sequence). The germline V and J ends were trimmed by 5 bases and 2 bases, with 12 bases remaining between them. This CDR3 is 14 amino acids long. Here the CDR3 reads CASSYSLANTEAFF. CDR3 DNA: TGTGCCAGCAGCTACAGCCTTGCCAACACTGAAGCTTTCTTT.

There are many counts of this clonotype. The genes are TRBV20-1 and TRBJ1-2; TRBD1 aligns across 8 bases. The CDR3 runs 15 residues. V was pared by 0 bases and J by 0 bases, with 3 bases of the junction left unmatched. The germline CDR1 and CDR2 sequences are DFQATT and SNEGSKA (reference sequence). DNA for the CDR3: TGCAGTGCTAGAGATCAGGGGGCGACTAACTATGGCTACACCTTC. Its protein is CSARDQGATNYGYTF.